This passage covers 8 T cell receptor beta chains from one sample sequenced in a study of memory CD4+ T cells and cytomegalovirus serostatus. Data came from immunoSEQ multiplex PCR; TCRdb stores just in-frame clones and leaves some out. Of under 80,000 clones in the sample, roughly 80% are singletons; the top ten hold 2.6%. The sort gate was single viable CD3+CD4+CD8-CD45RO+ cells for memory CD4+ T cells. What was sequenced was memory CD4+ T cells from blood. Receptor source: an adult in good health and CMV-seropositive.

The rearrangement links TRBV6-5 to TRBJ2-5; maybe TRBD2 (6 bases). CDR1 and CDR2 from the germline V gene are MNHEY and SVGAGI. This CDR3 has 13 residues. V was cut by 5 bases and J by 2 bases, with 9 bases left in between. The chain's CDR3 is CASSAREQETQYF. DNA for the CDR3: TGTGCCAGCAGTGCCCGGGAGCAAGAGACCCAGTACTTC.

This rearrangement joins TRBV7-8 to TRBJ2-2, with a tentative D call TRBD2 (6 bases). The length of the CDR3 is 16 residues. Germline V gene data show CDR1 as SGHVS and CDR2 as FQNEAQ. V was clipped by 0 bases and J by 0 bases, with 8 bases between them. The CDR3 here is CASSLAEGANTGELFF. The CDR3 nucleotides read TGTGCCAGCAGCTTAGCGGAGGGAGCGAACACCGGGGAGCTGTTTTTT. Full variable domain (outside the CDR3, taken from reference TRBV7-8 and TRBJ2-2): GAGVSQSPRYKVAKRGQDVALRCDPISGHVSLFWYQQALGQGPEFLTYFQNEAQLDKSGLPSDRFFAERPEGSVSTLKIQRTQQEDSAVYLCASSLAEGANTGELFFGEGSRLTVL.

CDR3 loop: CASSDLRTSGRDGETQYF. The CDR3 region has the DNA TGCGCCAGCAGCGACCTACGGACTAGCGGGAGGGATGGGGAGACCCAGTACTTC. This rearrangement joins TRBV5-1 to TRBJ2-5, with 15 bases fitting TRBD2. This CDR3 has 18 amino acids. V was pared by 4 bases and J by 5 bases, with 12 bases of the junction left unmatched. Germline lookup yields CDR1 SGHRS and CDR2 YFSETQ. Full variable domain (missing parts from reference TRBV5-1 and TRBJ2-5): KAGVTQTPRYLIKTRGQQVTLSCSPISGHRSVSWYQQTPGQGLQFLFEYFSETQRNKGNFPGRFSGRQFSNSRSEMNVSTLELGDSALYLCASSDLRTSGRDGETQYFGPGTRLLVL.

The rearrangement joins TRBV7-6 to TRBJ2-3; the D is unclear. V lost 5 bases, J lost 9 bases, and 15 bases lay in between. This CDR3 is built from 13 residues. Germline assignment: CDR1 SGHVS and CDR2 FNYEAQ. The CDR3 loop is CASSVGKGGTQYF. The CDR3, as DNA: TGTGCCAGCAGCGTGGGAAAGGGCGGCACGCAGTATTTT.

V is TRBV2 and J is TRBJ2-5, with a weak D call TRBD1 (6 bases). Deletions cut 6 bases from V and 4 bases from J, with 9 bases between. Germline V lookup: CDR1 SNHLY, CDR2 FYNNEI. The CDR3 sequence is 12 residues long. CDR3 protein: CASRTGSETQYF. In DNA, the CDR3 is TGTGCCAGCAGGACAGGATCAGAGACCCAGTACTTC.

This chain connects TRBV29-1 to TRBJ2-5; D uncertain. The CDR3 spans 12 residues. Germline CDR1 and CDR2: SQVTM and ANQGSEA. Trimming removed 7 bases at V and 2 bases at J, with 11 bases between. The CDR3 DNA reads TGCAGCGCTATTCCGAGGCAAGAGACCCAGTACTTC. Amino acid sequence: CSAIPRQETQYF.

The V gene is TRBV5-8, the J gene TRBJ1-4, with a weak D call TRBD1 (6 bases). V was pared by 3 bases and J by 9 bases, with 21 bases between. Germline CDR1 reads SGHTS; CDR2 reads YDEGEE. The CDR3 has 16 residues. The CDR3 region is CASSSGPYRAGQKLFF. For the CDR3, the DNA is TGTGCCAGCAGCTCCGGTCCCTACAGGGCGGGCCAAAAACTGTTTTTT.

The chain employs TRBV9 and TRBJ1-2, with D possibly TRBD1 on 6 matching bases. The V end was cut by 0 bases, the J end by 5 bases, with 14 bases between. Germline V lookup: CDR1 SGDLS, CDR2 YYNGEE. The CDR3 consists of 15 residues. This CDR3 is CASSVGGTGRYGYTF. CDR3 nucleotide sequence: TGTGCCAGCAGCGTAGGAGGAACAGGGCGGTATGGCTACACCTTC.